The clone carrying this T cell receptor beta chain was seen a few times. Its specificity is unknown. These data are taken from a study of CD8 T cells in ankylosing spondylitis. Study findings and constraints: What seemed typical of ankylosing spondylitis blood was a TCR beta motif built from several highly homologous variants.

TCRdb ran MiXCR on the 5' RACE reads and lists one entry per CDR3 protein. The profile shows a few hundred thousand distinct CDR3 sequences, about 12% of them singletons. This TCR came from a male donor with ankylosing spondylitis. Sequenced: blood, either unsorted or a sorted T cell fraction (not recorded which).

The DNA for the CDR3 is TGTGCCATCAGTGAGCCGGGAAGCGGGAGGGCCGCCTACAATGAGCAGTTCTTC. Its translation: CAISEPGSGRAAYNEQFF. This chain connects TRBV10-3 to TRBJ2-1, with 10 nucleotides matching TRBD2. Looked up from germline, CDR1 is ENHRY and CDR2 is SYGVKD. V shed 2 bases and J 2 bases; nucleotides not matched to a gene: 9. The CDR3 is 18 residues long.